The 10 T cell receptor beta chains given below trace back to one sample, sequenced in a study of identifying expanded T cells in peripheral blood (dated by TCRdb to between 2018 and 2021). Libraries came from the immunoSEQ multiplex PCR assay. The source is immuneACCESS, and TCRdb retained only in-frame sequences with V and J called. Part of the clones is not carried over; for the studies checked, unresolved V genes explain less than half of this, and the remainder is unexplained. In this sample the table shows 95,000 or so clones, around 87% of which occur a single time. The top ten clonotypes cover approximately 5.6% of the sample. The source material was blood. Receptor source: a person between 18 and 75 years old in good health.

V and J are TRBV16 and TRBJ1-1; 7 nucleotides agree with TRBD1. V lost 5 bases to trimming and J lost 1 base; unmatched junction nucleotides: 7. The germline V gene encodes CDR1 KGHSY and CDR2 FQNENV. The CDR3 is 15 residues long. The CDR3 DNA follows: TGTGCCAGCAGCGCACAGGGGCCCGAGAACACTGAAGCTTTCTTT. It encodes CASSAQGPENTEAFF.

This clone showed up just a few times. The J gene is TRBJ2-7, the V gene TRBV5-6; the D gene is possibly TRBD2 (5 bases). The V end was cut by 1 base, the J end by 0 bases, with 8 bases between. The CDR3 sequence is 14 residues long. Germline CDR1 SGHDT, CDR2 YYEEEE. The CDR3 coding sequence is TGTGCCAGCAGCTTGAGAGGGTTCTCCTACGAGCAGTACTTC. Its translation is CASSLRGFSYEQYF. Full variable domain (outside the CDR3, taken from reference TRBV5-6 and TRBJ2-7): DAGVTQSPTHLIKTRGQQVTLRCSPKSGHDTVSWYQQALGQGPQFIFQYYEEEERQRGNFPDRFSGHQFPNYSSELNVNALLLGDSALYLCASSLRGFSYEQYFGPGTRLTVT.

The V call is TRBV7-8, the J call TRBJ1-2; possibly TRBD1 for D (6 bases). Germline loops: CDR1 SGHVS, CDR2 FQNEAQ. CDR3 size: 14 residues. Deletions cut 7 bases from V and 0 bases from J, with 12 bases between. This CDR3 reads CASKSRTANYGYTF. In DNA, the CDR3 is TGTGCCAGCAAATCTAGGACAGCTAACTATGGCTACACCTTC.

This clone was observed a single time. The rearrangement links TRBV5-1 to TRBJ1-2; 7 positions match TRBD1. The junction had 8 bases not matched to a gene; V was cut back by 4 bases and J by 8 bases. The CDR3 has 13 amino acids. In germline, CDR1 is SGHRS, CDR2 YFSETQ. Here the CDR3 reads CASSPDRVNGYTF. For the CDR3, the DNA is TGCGCCAGCAGCCCCGACAGGGTTAACGGCTACACCTTC.

The genes are TRBV4-3 and TRBJ2-3, with 7 bases aligning to TRBD1. Germline V CDR1 and CDR2: LGHNA, YSLEER. The CDR3 extends over 15 amino acids. V was clipped by 4 bases and J by 6 bases; unmatched bases: 10. CDR3 region: CASSLDRRTGDTQYF. CDR3 nucleotide sequence: TGCGCCAGCAGCCTGGACAGGAGAACAGGGGATACGCAGTATTTT.

The chain recombines TRBV11-3 with TRBJ1-1, with TRBD1 matching over 7 bases. The CDR3 has 14 amino acids. CDR1 SGHNT and CDR2 YENEEA come from the germline V gene. V lost 5 bases and J lost 6; bases outside the gene matches: 9. CDR3 bases: TGTGCCAGCAGCCCCAGGGGGAAGTTGGCTGAAGCTTTCTTT. Translated, it gives CASSPRGKLAEAFF.

V gene TRBV30 combines with J gene TRBJ1-3; 7 bases are a match to TRBD1. The CDR3 covers 13 residues. Trimming cost V 3 bases and J 4 bases; bases outside gene matches: 3. Germline assignment: CDR1 GTSNPN and CDR2 SVGIG (reference sequence). The CDR3 DNA follows: TGTGCCTGGAGCCCGGGACAGGGAAACACCATATATTTT. Translating it yields CAWSPGQGNTIYF.

The chain is built from TRBV4-3 and TRBJ2-1; 16 nucleotides agree with TRBD2. Trimming took 4 bases from V and 9 from J; bases not matched to a gene: 12. CDR3 size: 18 residues. The germline gives CDR1 LGHNA, CDR2 YSLEER. CDR3 sequence (DNA): TGCGCCAGCAGCCTCGGGACTAGCGGGGGGGCTCCTTTGGGTGAGCAGTTCTTC. As protein: CASSLGTSGGAPLGEQFF.

The rearrangement links TRBV9 to TRBJ2-1; 10 bases line up with TRBD2. The CDR3 is made up of 14 amino acids. CDR1 is SGDLS and CDR2 is YYNGEE in the germline V gene. Trimming removed 7 bases from V and 5 bases from J; junction bases left unmatched: 6. This CDR3 is CASERGGLNNEQFF. The CDR3 nucleotides are TGTGCCAGCGAGCGGGGGGGCCTGAACAATGAGCAGTTCTTC.

CDR3 in DNA: TGTGCCAGCAGTGTCCTTCAGGGGGCTAGGACTGAAGCTTTCTTT. As protein: CASSVLQGARTEAFF. This sequence joins TRBV2 and TRBJ1-1, with 8 bases matching TRBD1. Germline CDR1 reads SNHLY; CDR2 reads FYNNEI. This CDR3 is 15 amino acids long. The ends lost 4 bases at V and 5 bases at J; junction bases unmatched: 9.